Shown below are 3 T cell receptor beta chains from a single sample sequenced in a study of chemoradiotherapy in HPV16-positive cancers. Clones were sequenced by immunoSEQ multiplex PCR, and TCRdb holds only the in-frame ones, with some missing. The sample carries fewer than 40,000 clones, about 91% recorded once. Sequenced material: blood, taken from a patient who underwent chemoradiotherapy. These receptors were obtained from a human donor with HPV-associated anogenital cancer.

The CDR3 DNA is TGTGCCAGCAGTTACGGATCAGGGGTTGAAGCTTTCTTT. This encodes CASSYGSGVEAFF. The chain links TRBV6-5 to TRBJ1-1; possibly TRBD1 for D (6 bases). The CDR3 extends over 13 amino acids. Germline CDR1 is MNHEY and CDR2 is SVGAGI. Trimming cost V 2 bases and J 7 bases, with 11 bases left between them.

The chain is built from TRBV11-2 and TRBJ1-1, with D tentatively TRBD1 (5 bases). The CDR3 runs to 15 residues. V lost 5 bases to trimming and J lost 10 bases, with 23 bases between them. The V gene's germline CDR1 is SGHAT and CDR2 FQNNGV. The CDR3 DNA reads as TGTGCCAGCAGCATCCTTTCCCGGGGCCAAGAAAGAGCTTTCTTT. It yields the protein CASSILSRGQERAFF.

This sequence joins TRBV2 and TRBJ1-6, with TRBD1 matching 9 bases. With V trimmed by 5 bases and J by 10 bases, 6 bases remained unmatched. Per the germline V gene, CDR1 is SNHLY and CDR2 is FYNNEI. The CDR3 sequence is 14 residues long. This CDR3 is CASSTTGGISPLHF. CDR3 DNA sequence: TGTGCCAGCAGTACAACAGGGGGCATCTCACCCCTCCACTTT.